The 10 T cell receptor beta chains below come from one sample, sequenced in a study of blood T cells in healthy people across ages. A second PCR of 7 to 11 cycles used a sample-barcoded 5' primer and a J-beta primer mix. One entry per CDR3 protein, called by TCRdb with MiXCR from the 5' RACE reads. This table holds fewer than 800,000 distinct CDR3 sequences, approximately 49% found once. Sequenced material: blood. Source of these receptors: a woman aged 60-75 years in good health.

V is TRBV11-2 and J is TRBJ2-2, with 14 bases fitting TRBD2. The CDR3 runs to 18 residues. The V and J ends lost 6 bases and 0 bases, in that order; junction bases with no gene match: 6. Germline V CDR1 and CDR2: SGHAT, FQNNGV. CDR3 sequence (DNA): TGTGCCAGCAGACAGGGACTAGCGGGAGTAACGAACACCGGGGAGCTGTTTTTT. Translating gives CASRQGLAGVTNTGELFF.

CDR3 sequence (DNA): TGTGCCAGCAGCTCGCGGACTAGCGGGAGACGGAATGAGCAGTTCTTC. Residues: CASSSRTSGRRNEQFF. This chain joins TRBV7-9 and TRBJ2-1; 13 nucleotides line up with TRBD2. V lost 4 bases and J lost 7; bases outside the gene matches: 7. The CDR3 spans 16 residues. Germline V CDR1 and CDR2: SEHNR, FQNEAQ (reference sequence).

This clonotype was counted a few times. The gene calls are TRBV28 and TRBJ2-7; D gene uncertain. CDR3 size: 14 residues. The germline V and J ends were trimmed by 2 bases and 2 bases, with 10 bases remaining between them. Germline V gives CDR1 MDHEN, CDR2 SYDVKM. The CDR3 loop reads CASSLKDPPYEQYF. Written as DNA, the CDR3 is TGTGCCAGCAGTTTAAAGGACCCTCCCTACGAGCAGTACTTC.

This clonotype was detected only a few times. The gene calls are TRBV4-3 and TRBJ2-3; 15 positions agree with TRBD2. Germline lookup yields CDR1 LGHNA and CDR2 YSLEER. The CDR3 extends over 18 amino acids. J was trimmed by 2 bases and V by 4 bases; bases with no gene match: 7. CDR3 region: CASSPGGLAGGPTDTQYF. Written as DNA, the CDR3 is TGCGCCAGCAGCCCGGGAGGACTAGCGGGAGGGCCCACAGATACGCAGTATTTT.

The chain couples TRBV7-2 to TRBJ2-1, with TRBD1 as a possible D gene (6 bases). This CDR3 comprises 19 residues. V lost 2 bases to trimming and J lost 5 bases, with 25 bases between them. Germline CDR1 and CDR2: SGHTA and FQGNSA. CDR3 DNA sequence: TGTGCCAGCAGCTTAACTCACTCTGGGTTAATCAGGGGTAACAATGAGCAGTTCTTC. Encoded protein: CASSLTHSGLIRGNNEQFF.

This sequence joins TRBV4-2 and TRBJ2-7, with 11 bases identical to TRBD1. The CDR3 runs to 18 residues. Germline CDR1 reads LGHNA; CDR2 reads YNFKEQ. The J segment lost 3 bases and the V segment lost 0 bases, leaving 10 bases of the junction unmatched. CDR3 in amino acids: CASSQDYARTGGLYEQYF. In DNA form, the CDR3 reads TGTGCCAGCAGCCAAGATTACGCCCGGACAGGGGGCCTCTACGAGCAGTACTTC.

The chain joins TRBV28 to TRBJ2-7; unclear D gene. Trimming cost V 7 bases and J 0 bases, with 10 bases left between them. CDR1 MDHEN and CDR2 SYDVKM come from the germline V gene. CDR3 length equals 13 residues. The CDR3 loop is CASTLGSSYEQYF. DNA for the CDR3: TGTGCCAGCACCCTGGGATCCTCCTACGAGCAGTACTTC.

The CDR3 bases are TGTGCCAGCAGCTTCCTTAAGGGGGTTAACTATGGCTACACCTTC. Amino acids: CASSFLKGVNYGYTF. The V call is TRBV11-2, the J call TRBJ1-2; TRBD1 is a possible D gene (6 bases). The V and J ends lost 3 bases and 1 base respectively, with 12 bases between them. Per the germline V gene, CDR1 is SGHAT and CDR2 is FQNNGV. This CDR3 is built from 15 residues.

The chain uses TRBV4-3 and TRBJ2-1; 16 nucleotides agree with TRBD2. The CDR3 extends over 19 amino acids. The junction had 9 bases not matched to a gene; V was cut back by 3 bases and J by 4 bases. The germline V gene encodes CDR1 LGHNA and CDR2 YSLEER. As DNA, the CDR3 is TGCGCCAGCAGCCAGGAGGGACTAGCGGGAGGGCCTCGGTACAATGAGCAGTTCTTC. Amino acids: CASSQEGLAGGPRYNEQFF.

This clonotype was recorded only once. This chain connects TRBV2 to TRBJ2-7; 7 nucleotides line up with TRBD1. CDR1 and CDR2 from the germline V gene are SNHLY and FYNNEI. There are 15 residues in the CDR3. Germline trimming cut 6 bases from V and 3 bases from J; bases unmatched to any gene: 11. The CDR3 region is CASRSTGRESYEQYF. The CDR3 DNA sequence: TGTGCCAGCAGGTCGACAGGGAGAGAGAGCTACGAGCAGTACTTC.